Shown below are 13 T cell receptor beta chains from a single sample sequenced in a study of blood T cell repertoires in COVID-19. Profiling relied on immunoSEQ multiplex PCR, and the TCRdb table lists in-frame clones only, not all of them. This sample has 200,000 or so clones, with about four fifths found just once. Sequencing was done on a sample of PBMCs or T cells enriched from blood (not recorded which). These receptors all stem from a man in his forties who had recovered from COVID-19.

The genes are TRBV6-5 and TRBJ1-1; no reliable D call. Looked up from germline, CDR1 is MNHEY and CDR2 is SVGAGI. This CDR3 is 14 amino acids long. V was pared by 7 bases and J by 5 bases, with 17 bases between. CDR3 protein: CASTLGRGVTEAFF. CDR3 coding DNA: TGTGCCAGCACCCTAGGCCGCGGGGTTACTGAAGCTTTCTTT.

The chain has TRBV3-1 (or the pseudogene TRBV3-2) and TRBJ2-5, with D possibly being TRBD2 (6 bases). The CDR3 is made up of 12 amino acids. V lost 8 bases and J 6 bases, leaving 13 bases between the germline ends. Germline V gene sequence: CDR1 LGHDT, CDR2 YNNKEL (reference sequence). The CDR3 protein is CASGSGQQTQYF. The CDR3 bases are TGTGCCAGCGGGAGCGGGCAGCAGACCCAGTACTTC.

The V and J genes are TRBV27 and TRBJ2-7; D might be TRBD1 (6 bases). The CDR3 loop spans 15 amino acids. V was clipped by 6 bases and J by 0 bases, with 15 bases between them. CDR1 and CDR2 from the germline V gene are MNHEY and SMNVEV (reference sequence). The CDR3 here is CASSSWDTSSYEQYF. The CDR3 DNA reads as TGTGCCAGCAGCTCCTGGGACACGAGCTCCTACGAGCAGTACTTC.

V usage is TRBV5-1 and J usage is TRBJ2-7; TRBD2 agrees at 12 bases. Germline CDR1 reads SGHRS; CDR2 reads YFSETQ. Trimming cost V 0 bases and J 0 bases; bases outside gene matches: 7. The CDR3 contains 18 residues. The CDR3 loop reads CASSLALAGGQSSYEQYF. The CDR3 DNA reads TGCGCCAGCAGCTTGGCACTAGCGGGGGGTCAGAGCTCCTACGAGCAGTACTTC.

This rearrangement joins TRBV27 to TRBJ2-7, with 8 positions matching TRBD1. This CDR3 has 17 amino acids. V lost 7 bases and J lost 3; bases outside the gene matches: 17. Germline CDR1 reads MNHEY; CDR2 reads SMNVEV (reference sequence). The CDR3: CASMVWVPQGGGYEQYF. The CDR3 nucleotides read TGTGCCAGCATGGTGTGGGTACCACAGGGGGGCGGCTACGAGCAGTACTTC.

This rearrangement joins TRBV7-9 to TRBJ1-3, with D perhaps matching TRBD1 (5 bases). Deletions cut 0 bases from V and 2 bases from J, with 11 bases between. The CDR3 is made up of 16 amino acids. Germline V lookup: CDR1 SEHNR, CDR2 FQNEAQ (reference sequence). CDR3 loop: CASSLAGAGAGNTIYF. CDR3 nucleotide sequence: TGTGCCAGCAGCTTAGCGGGAGCGGGGGCTGGAAACACCATATATTTT.

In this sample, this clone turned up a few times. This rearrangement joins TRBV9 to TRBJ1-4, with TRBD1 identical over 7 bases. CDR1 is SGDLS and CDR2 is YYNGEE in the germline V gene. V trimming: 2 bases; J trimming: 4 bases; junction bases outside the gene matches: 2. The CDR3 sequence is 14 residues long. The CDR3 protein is CASSVGTVNEKLFF. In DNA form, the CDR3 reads TGTGCCAGCAGCGTCGGGACAGTTAATGAAAAACTGTTTTTT.

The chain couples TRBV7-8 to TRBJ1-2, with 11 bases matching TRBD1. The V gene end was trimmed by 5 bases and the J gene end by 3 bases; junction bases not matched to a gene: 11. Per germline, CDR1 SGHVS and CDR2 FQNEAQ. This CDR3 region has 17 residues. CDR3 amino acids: CASSAGTGGQKDYGYTF. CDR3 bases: TGTGCCAGCAGCGCCGGGACAGGGGGTCAAAAGGACTATGGCTACACCTTC. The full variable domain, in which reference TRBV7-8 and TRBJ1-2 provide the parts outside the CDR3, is GAGVSQSPRYKVAKRGQDVALRCDPISGHVSLFWYQQALGQGPEFLTYFQNEAQLDKSGLPSDRFFAERPEGSVSTLKIQRTQQEDSAVYLCASSAGTGGQKDYGYTFGSGTRLTVV.

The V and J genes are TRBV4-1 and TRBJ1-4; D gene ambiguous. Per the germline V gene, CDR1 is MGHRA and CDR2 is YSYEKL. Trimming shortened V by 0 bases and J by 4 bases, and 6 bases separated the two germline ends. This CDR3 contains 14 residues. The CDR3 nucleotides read TGCGCCAGCAGCCAAGATGCGGATAATGAAAAACTGTTTTTT. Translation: CASSQDADNEKLFF.

CDR3 sequence: CASSSPEGYSGANVLTF. CDR3 DNA: TGTGCCAGCAGTTCCCCCGAGGGTTACTCTGGGGCCAACGTCCTGACTTTC. V and J are TRBV27 and TRBJ2-6; D is possibly TRBD2 (5 bases). Germline V CDR1 and CDR2: MNHEY, SMNVEV (reference sequence). The CDR3 length is 17 residues. V was cut by 4 bases and J by 0 bases, with 13 bases left in between.

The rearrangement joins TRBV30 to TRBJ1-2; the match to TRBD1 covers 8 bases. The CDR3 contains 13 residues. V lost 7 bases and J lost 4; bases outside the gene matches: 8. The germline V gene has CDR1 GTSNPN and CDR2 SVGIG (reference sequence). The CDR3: CASPGGSGYGYTF. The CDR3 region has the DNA TGTGCCTCCCCAGGGGGCTCGGGCTATGGCTACACCTTC. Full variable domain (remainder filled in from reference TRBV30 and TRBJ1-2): SQTIHQWPATLVQPVGSPLSLECTVEGTSNPNLYWYRQAAGRGLQLLFYSVGIGQISSEVPQNLSASRPQDRQFILSSKKLLLSDSGFYLCASPGGSGYGYTFGSGTRLTVV.

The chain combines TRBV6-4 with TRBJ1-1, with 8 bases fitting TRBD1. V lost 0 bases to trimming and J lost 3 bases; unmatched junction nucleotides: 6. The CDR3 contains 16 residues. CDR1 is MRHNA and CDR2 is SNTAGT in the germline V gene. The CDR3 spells CASSDSSRGLYTEAFF. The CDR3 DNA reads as TGTGCCAGCAGTGACTCAAGCAGGGGGCTTTACACTGAAGCTTTCTTT.

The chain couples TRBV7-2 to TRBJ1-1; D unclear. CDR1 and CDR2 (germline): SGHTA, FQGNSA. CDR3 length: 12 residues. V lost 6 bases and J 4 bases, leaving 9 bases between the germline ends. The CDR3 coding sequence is TGTGCCAGCAGTGAGGGATTCACTGAAGCTTTCTTT. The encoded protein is CASSEGFTEAFF.